This note documents a single T cell receptor beta chain sequence. The data originate from a study of CD8 T cells in Susac syndrome. RNA in amounts of roughly 0.5 to 1 ug was reverse transcribed with random hexamers. TCRdb itself ran the immunoSEQ multiplex PCR reads through MiXCR, one entry per CDR3 protein. The sample lists about 120,000 distinct CDR3 sequences; about 90% were seen once. J was trimmed by 1 base and V by 7 bases; bases with no gene match: 6. The CDR3 totals 15 residues. CDR1 and CDR2 from the germline V gene are MNHNY and SVGAGI (reference sequence). V usage is TRBV6-6 and J usage is TRBJ2-1; 8 bases align to TRBD2. The source is a human donor in good health. The specimen sequenced was CD8+ T cells from PBMCs. The CDR3 DNA reads TGTGCCAGCACCATTAGCGGGGAGTCCTACAATGAGCAGTTCTTC. Amino acids: CASTISGESYNEQFF.